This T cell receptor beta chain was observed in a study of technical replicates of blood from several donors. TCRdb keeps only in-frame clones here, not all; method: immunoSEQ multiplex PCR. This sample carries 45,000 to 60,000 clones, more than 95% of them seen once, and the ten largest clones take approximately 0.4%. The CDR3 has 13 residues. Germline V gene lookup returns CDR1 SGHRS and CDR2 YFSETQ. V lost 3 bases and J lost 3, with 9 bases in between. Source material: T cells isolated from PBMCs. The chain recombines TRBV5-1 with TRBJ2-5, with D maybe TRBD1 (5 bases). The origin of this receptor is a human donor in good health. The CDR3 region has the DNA TGCGCCAGCAGCTACTTGACAGAAGAGACCCAGTACTTC. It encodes CASSYLTEETQYF.